This T cell receptor beta chain emerged from a study of OX40 agonist ivuxolimab in advanced cancers. Here immunoSEQ multiplex PCR was the method, and the copy in TCRdb shows in-frame clones only, minus some. The data show around 66,000 clones, roughly nine tenths seen once. The sample was CD4+ or CD8+ T cells sorted from blood, taken in a trial of the OX40 agonist ivuxolimab. The source of this sequence is an adult with an advanced solid tumor such as melanoma, head and neck, liver or kidney cancer.

The CDR3 coding sequence is TGTGCCAGCACCGGGACAGGGGCCGATGAGCAGTTCTTC. Translation gives CASTGTGADEQFF. The V gene is TRBV2, the J gene TRBJ2-1; 10 positions agree with TRBD1. This CDR3 comprises 13 residues. Germline V lookup: CDR1 SNHLY, CDR2 FYNNEI. V dropped 7 bases and J dropped 8; count of bases not matched to a gene: 5.